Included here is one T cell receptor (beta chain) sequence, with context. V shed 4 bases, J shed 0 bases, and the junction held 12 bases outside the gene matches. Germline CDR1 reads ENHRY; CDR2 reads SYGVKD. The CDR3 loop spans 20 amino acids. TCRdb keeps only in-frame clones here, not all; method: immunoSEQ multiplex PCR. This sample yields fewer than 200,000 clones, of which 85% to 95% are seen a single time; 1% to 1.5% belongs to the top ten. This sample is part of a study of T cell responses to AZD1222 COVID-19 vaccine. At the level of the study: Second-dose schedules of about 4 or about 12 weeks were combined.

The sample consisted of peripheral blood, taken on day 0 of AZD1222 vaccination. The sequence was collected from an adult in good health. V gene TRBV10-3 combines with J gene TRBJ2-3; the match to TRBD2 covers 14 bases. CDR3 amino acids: CAISGVSGTSGGTSTDTQYF. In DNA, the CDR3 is TGTGCCATCAGTGGGGTCTCCGGGACTAGCGGGGGAACTAGCACAGATACGCAGTATTTT.